This T cell receptor (beta chain) was recorded in a study of long-term antiretroviral therapy in people with HIV. The CDR3 consists of 17 residues. The germline V gene encodes CDR1 SEHNR and CDR2 FQNEAQ (reference sequence). Unmatched junction bases numbered 13, after V lost 4 bases and J lost 6 bases. Details on this clone: Its target is unknown.

Per donor, at least one pre-ART and at least two post-ART PBMC samples were obtained. It was version v3.0 of the immunoSEQ assay that was run at survey level. The protocol was immunoSEQ multiplex PCR, while the TCRdb copy is restricted to in-frame clones and leaves out a portion. Of 30,000 to 40,000 clones in the sample, approximately 85% were seen once. Study observations and caveats: HIV repertoires had narrower CDR3 length ranges than controls. Those clones which expanded before ART made up the dominant part of the repertoire at all time points.

This rearrangement joins TRBV7-9 to TRBJ2-7; 12 nucleotides agree with TRBD1. This TCR was recovered from a man aged 18 to 29 with HIV. The sequences come from unsorted PBMCs, collected about 3.3 years after starting antiretroviral therapy. CDR3 bases: TGTGCCAGCAGCTCCCCTACCCGGGGACAGGGGGCGGGCGAGCAGTACTTC. This codes for CASSSPTRGQGAGEQYF.